What follows are 14 T cell receptor beta chains derived from one specimen sequenced in a study of regulatory T cells in long-lasting Graves disease. iRepertoire HTBI primers and Arm-PCR of CDR3 regions built TCR beta libraries. Via MiXCR, TCRdb re-called the multiplex PCR reads, giving one row per CDR3 protein. The sample includes 390,000 or so distinct CDR3 sequences, more than 20% of them seen just once. Time point of the sample: persistent/refractory GD, antithyroid drugs over 5 years with positive TRAb. Following extraction of RNA from PBMCs, that RNA was used to make the TCR library. The sample consisted of peripheral blood mononuclear cells (PBMCs), taken when the disease was refractory, from a patient treated with antithyroid drugs. The receptors derive from a woman aged 40 to 55 with Graves disease.

This clonotype was observed at least ten times. This sequence joins TRBV2 and TRBJ1-1; D unresolved. Trimming cost V 9 bases and J 1 base, with 9 bases left between them. This CDR3 region has 12 residues. Germline V CDR1 and CDR2: SNHLY, FYNNEI. Here the CDR3 reads CASGLSNTEAFF. The CDR3 DNA follows: TGTGCCAGTGGTCTCTCGAACACTGAAGCTTTCTTT.

The table lists this clonotype with many counts. CDR3 coding DNA: TGTGCCAGCAGCTTAGAGACCTGGAGCTCCTACGAGCAGTACTTC. Protein: CASSLETWSSYEQYF. This sequence joins TRBV11-2 and TRBJ2-7, with D hard to call. Trimming shortened V by 0 bases and J by 0 bases, and 9 bases separated the two germline ends. Germline assignment: CDR1 SGHAT and CDR2 FQNNGV. This CDR3 spans 15 amino acids.

V is TRBV11-2 and J is TRBJ2-7; 8 bases map to TRBD1. This CDR3 region has 14 residues. Per the germline V gene, CDR1 is SGHAT and CDR2 is FQNNGV. Trimming at V came to 1 base and at J to 4 bases, leaving 3 bases not matched to a gene. In nucleotides, the CDR3 is TGTGCCAGCAGCTTAGGGACAGGGTGGTACGAGCAGTACTTC. It encodes CASSLGTGWYEQYF.

This clonotype was seen more than once but under ten times. The chain couples TRBV29-1 to TRBJ1-2, with 10 bases that match TRBD1. Looked up from germline, CDR1 is SQVTM and CDR2 is ANQGSEA. V lost 4 bases to trimming and J lost 8 bases; unmatched junction nucleotides: 4. CDR3 length: 12 amino acids. The CDR3 DNA follows: TGCAGCGTTGCGGGACAGGGGCAGGGCTACACCTTC. Residues: CSVAGQGQGYTF.

This clonotype was observed at least ten times. The V call is TRBV7-9, the J call TRBJ1-1, with 11 bases lining up with TRBD1. The CDR3 runs to 15 residues. Germline-derived CDR1 and CDR2 are SEHNR and FQNEAQ (reference sequence). V shed 5 bases and J 6 bases; nucleotides not matched to a gene: 8. The CDR3 region is CASSRGGDRGAEAFF. The CDR3 bases are TGTGCCAGCAGCCGAGGAGGGGACAGGGGGGCTGAAGCTTTCTTT.

This clonotype has a count of ten or more. V is TRBV29-1 and J is TRBJ2-4; 7 positions match TRBD1. V dropped 2 bases and J dropped 6; count of bases not matched to a gene: 4. This CDR3 has 13 amino acids. Germline CDR1 is SQVTM and CDR2 is ANQGSEA. CDR3 DNA: TGCAGCGTTGAAACAGGGGTTAGAAACATTCAGTACTTC. Translating gives CSVETGVRNIQYF.

This clonotype was detected ten times or more. The V and J genes are TRBV15 and TRBJ2-7, with 11 positions matching TRBD1. CDR1 and CDR2 from the germline V gene are LNHNV and YYDKDF (reference sequence). The CDR3 runs 17 residues. J gave up 5 bases and V 5 bases, and 14 bases lay outside the gene matches. The chain's CDR3 is CATSVAPDWTGGDEQYF. The DNA for the CDR3 is TGTGCCACCAGCGTAGCGCCGGACTGGACAGGGGGCGACGAGCAGTACTTC.

The chain joins TRBV18 to TRBJ1-2; possibly TRBD1 for D (5 bases). V gave up 6 bases and J gave up 0 bases, with 14 bases separating them. The CDR3 length is 15 residues. Germline CDR1 and CDR2: KGHSH and LQKENI. The CDR3 is CASSRLGDPNYGYTF. For the CDR3, the DNA is TGTGCCAGCTCCCGACTGGGGGACCCTAACTATGGCTACACCTTC.

This clonotype has ten or more counts. This chain uses TRBV2 with TRBJ2-5; tentative D call: TRBD2 (5 bases). There are 14 residues in the CDR3. The germline V gene encodes CDR1 SNHLY and CDR2 FYNNEI. V dropped 6 bases and J dropped 2 bases, with 13 bases sitting between them. The CDR3 sequence is CASRADPSQETQYF. The CDR3 coding sequence is TGTGCCAGCAGAGCGGACCCTAGTCAAGAGACCCAGTACTTC.

In its sample, this clonotype was seen many times. The gene calls are TRBV2 and TRBJ1-4; D might be TRBD1 (6 bases). The CDR3 has 15 amino acids. Germline lookup yields CDR1 SNHLY and CDR2 FYNNEI. The V end lost 6 bases, the J end lost 0 bases, and 11 bases lay between the germline ends. The DNA of the CDR3 is TGTGCCAGCAGGCAAGGGACAACAACTAATGAAAAACTGTTTTTT. Encoded protein: CASRQGTTTNEKLFF.

The sample holds many counts of this clonotype. This rearrangement joins TRBV7-3 to TRBJ2-2; 15 nucleotides line up with TRBD2. In germline, CDR1 is SGHTA, CDR2 FQGTGA. The CDR3 is 18 amino acids. Trimming took 4 bases from V and 7 from J; bases not matched to a gene: 10. The CDR3: CASSSRTSGRASGGELFF. The CDR3 DNA is TGTGCCAGCAGCTCCCGGACTAGCGGGAGGGCCTCGGGCGGGGAGCTGTTTTTT.

In DNA form, the CDR3 reads TGTGCCAGCAGCGTAGTGTCAGGGGGCAGGGGGGAGCTGTTTTTT. Residues: CASSVVSGGRGELFF. This chain connects TRBV9 to TRBJ2-2; 8 bases agree with TRBD1. This CDR3 has 15 residues. Trimming removed 0 bases from V and 8 bases from J; junction bases left unmatched: 6. Germline V lookup: CDR1 SGDLS, CDR2 YYNGEE.

The chain combines TRBV28 with TRBJ2-7, with no clear D. The V gene lost 6 bases and the J gene lost 2 bases, with 14 bases spanning the gap. CDR1 and CDR2 (germline): MDHEN, SYDVKM. The CDR3 covers 14 residues. CDR3 amino acids: CASSTPVLPYEQYF. For the CDR3, the DNA is TGTGCCAGCAGCACCCCCGTGCTACCCTACGAGCAGTACTTC.

This chain uses TRBV7-9 with TRBJ2-5; 9 nucleotides agree with TRBD2. There are 14 residues in the CDR3. In germline, CDR1 is SEHNR, CDR2 FQNEAQ (reference sequence). J was trimmed by 4 bases and V by 4 bases; bases with no gene match: 4. DNA of the CDR3: TGTGCCAGCAGCTCGGTAGCGGGAGTAGAGACCCAGTACTTC. It is translated as CASSSVAGVETQYF.